The 10 T cell receptor beta chains given below trace back to one sample, sequenced in a study of blood T cell repertoires in COVID-19. Data came from immunoSEQ multiplex PCR; TCRdb stores just in-frame clones and leaves some out. This table has fewer than 250,000 clones, about 89% appearing once. Sequenced sample: PBMCs or T cells enriched from blood (not recorded which). The origin of the receptors is a woman between 18 and 29 years old who had recovered from COVID-19.

The V call is TRBV4-1, the J call TRBJ2-6; TRBD1 matches 8 bases. CDR1 is MGHRA and CDR2 is YSYEKL in the germline V gene. The CDR3 is 15 amino acids. V lost 9 bases, J lost 0 bases, and 4 bases stayed unmatched. This CDR3 is CASGQGASGANVLTF. CDR3 nucleotide sequence: TGCGCCAGTGGACAGGGCGCCTCTGGGGCCAACGTCCTGACTTTC.

V usage is TRBV19 and J usage is TRBJ1-2; a possible D gene is TRBD1 (5 bases). V lost 3 bases, J lost 1 base, and 9 bases lay in between. Germline CDR1 reads LNHDA; CDR2 reads SQIVND (reference sequence). The CDR3 covers 14 residues. This chain's CDR3 is CASSIRGINYGYTF. For the CDR3, the DNA is TGTGCCAGTAGTATCCGGGGGATTAACTATGGCTACACCTTC.

The gene calls are TRBV9 and TRBJ2-1; D not resolved. V was trimmed by 3 bases and J by 5 bases, leaving 3 bases between them. Germline V gene data show CDR1 as SGDLS and CDR2 as YYNGEE. This CDR3 is 11 amino acids long. DNA for the CDR3: TGTGCCAGCAGCGCAAACAATGAGCAGTTCTTC. Translated: CASSANNEQFF.

This clone occurred a few times. The chain links TRBV6-5 to TRBJ1-1, with 11 bases that match TRBD1. The CDR3 is 14 residues long. The germline gives CDR1 MNHEY, CDR2 SVGAGI. Unmatched junction bases numbered 4, after V lost 5 bases and J lost 5 bases. CDR3 bases: TGTGCCAGCAGTCGGGACAGGGGGAGTACTGAAGCTTTCTTT. This gives the protein CASSRDRGSTEAFF.

The chain employs TRBV24-1 and TRBJ1-5; 7 bases agree with TRBD1. CDR3 length: 17 amino acids. Looked up from germline, CDR1 is KGHDR and CDR2 is SFDVKD. After removal of 4 bases from V and 0 bases from J, the junction contained 8 bases not matched to a gene. CDR3 sequence (DNA): TGTGCCACCAGTGAAAACCGCGGGACAGCTAGCAATCAGCCCCAGCATTTT. Translated, it gives CATSENRGTASNQPQHF.

This clone has a handful of counts. The chain uses TRBV11-2 and TRBJ1-1, with 7 bases identical to TRBD1. With V trimmed by 4 bases and J by 11 bases, 13 bases remained unmatched. The CDR3 consists of 14 residues. Germline V gives CDR1 SGHAT, CDR2 FQNNGV. The CDR3 nucleotides are TGTGCCAGCAGCTACGGGGACAGCCTACCCAGGGCTTTCTTT. Amino acid sequence: CASSYGDSLPRAFF.

The V and J genes are TRBV5-8 and TRBJ1-2; possibly TRBD1 for D (5 bases). V was trimmed by 2 bases and J by 3 bases, leaving 11 bases between them. The CDR3 has 14 amino acids. Germline V gene lookup returns CDR1 SGHTS and CDR2 YDEGEE. The CDR3 region is CASSFYRGDYGYTF. The DNA of the CDR3 is TGTGCCAGCAGCTTTTATCGGGGGGACTATGGCTACACCTTC. Complete variable domain (other parts from reference TRBV5-8 and TRBJ1-2): EAGVTQSPTHLIKTRGQQATLRCSPISGHTSVYWYQQALGLGLQFLLWYDEGEERNRGNFPPRFSGRQFPNYSSELNVNALELEDSALYLCASSFYRGDYGYTFGSGTRLTVV.

This rearrangement joins TRBV6-7 to TRBJ2-7; 7 bases agree with TRBD2. TRBV6-7 is sorted into the ORF group, with uncertain function. J was trimmed by 2 bases and V by 9 bases; bases with no gene match: 10. The CDR3 consists of 14 residues. The CDR3 loop is CASTQLASTYEQYF. CDR3 nucleotides: TGTGCCAGTACGCAACTAGCGTCCACCTACGAGCAGTACTTC.

The chain has TRBV11-2 and TRBJ1-2; D call uncertain. The ends were cut back, 5 bases at V and 8 bases at J, with 9 bases in the middle. The CDR3 has 11 residues. Germline V gene sequence: CDR1 SGHAT, CDR2 FQNNGV. CDR3 DNA sequence: TGTGCCAGCAGCCCGGGTTGGGGCTACACCTTC. This codes for CASSPGWGYTF.

In nucleotides, the CDR3 is TGTGCCACCAGCCGGGAACTCCAAGAGACCCAGTACTTC. It translates to CATSRELQETQYF. This chain joins TRBV24-1 and TRBJ2-5, with TRBD2 as a possible D gene (5 bases). CDR3 length: 13 amino acids. Germline CDR1 is KGHDR and CDR2 is SFDVKD. Trimming took off 7 bases at V and 1 base at J, with 9 bases between the two ends.